This TCR beta chain comes out of a study of T cells in Graves' hyperthyroidism and ophthalmopathy. The study, taken as a whole, reports: A model of 13 V-J features distinguished ophthalmopathy from stable hyperthyroidism.

This clonotype was picked up many times. Its target is not known. In germline, CDR1 is GTSNPN, CDR2 SVGIG (reference sequence). The CDR3 has 11 amino acids. The V and J ends lost 6 bases and 4 bases respectively, with 7 bases between them. RNA transcripts were the template for amplifying TCR beta CDR3 regions. First-round RT-PCR with HTBI primers amplified the TCR CDR3 region. TCRdb recomputed calls from the multiplex PCR reads with MiXCR, one row per CDR3 protein. The profile shows hundreds of thousands of distinct CDR3 sequences, around 15% of them singletons. V gene TRBV30 combines with J gene TRBJ1-3; D ambiguous. The TCR was taken from a woman aged 40 to 50 with Graves' ophthalmopathy. Sequencing was performed on blood. CDR3 sequence reads: CACDEGNTIYF. The CDR3 nucleotides are TGTGCCTGCGACGAGGGAAACACCATATATTTT.